This T cell receptor beta chain is drawn from a study of T cell responses to AZD1222 COVID-19 vaccine. Clones were read by immunoSEQ multiplex PCR, and TCRdb kept only the in-frame ones, dropping some. Of some 130,000 clones detected, approximately 90% appear once; the ten largest clones hold 6.5% to 8.5%. The study's findings and limits: Across spike, vaccine-associated CD4 TCRs were found, dominant at 160-218 and 743-854. The peak T cell response came first, and repertoires were sampled only after it. A reported finding is that nearly half of spike-specific TCRs target unmutated variant regions. Females outnumbered males among donors, who were mostly white British; clonal diversity was possibly underestimated.

This clone came up once. The antigen is undetermined. Between the trimmed V and J ends, which lost 7 bases and 6 bases, there was a span of 21 bases. Germline loops: CDR1 MNHEY, CDR2 SVGAGI. The CDR3 length is 15 residues. This specimen was peripheral blood, taken on day 0 of AZD1222 vaccination. The V and J genes are TRBV6-5 and TRBJ1-2, with D maybe TRBD1 (5 bases). The receptor's source is an adult in good health. In DNA form, the CDR3 reads TGTGCCAGCACTCTTAATCTGGGGCAGGGAAATGGCTACACCTTC. This gives the protein CASTLNLGQGNGYTF.